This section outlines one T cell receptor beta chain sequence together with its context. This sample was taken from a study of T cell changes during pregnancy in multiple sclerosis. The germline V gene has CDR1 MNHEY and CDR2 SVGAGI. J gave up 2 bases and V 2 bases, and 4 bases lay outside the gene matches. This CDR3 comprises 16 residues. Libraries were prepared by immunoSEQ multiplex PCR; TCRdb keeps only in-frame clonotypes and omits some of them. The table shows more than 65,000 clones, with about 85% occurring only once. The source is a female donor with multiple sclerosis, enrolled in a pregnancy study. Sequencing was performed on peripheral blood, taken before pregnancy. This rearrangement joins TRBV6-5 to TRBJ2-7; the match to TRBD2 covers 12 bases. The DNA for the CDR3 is TGTGCCAGCAGTTACCCCGCTAGCGGGGGGGCCTACGAGCAGTACTTC. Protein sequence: CASSYPASGGAYEQYF.